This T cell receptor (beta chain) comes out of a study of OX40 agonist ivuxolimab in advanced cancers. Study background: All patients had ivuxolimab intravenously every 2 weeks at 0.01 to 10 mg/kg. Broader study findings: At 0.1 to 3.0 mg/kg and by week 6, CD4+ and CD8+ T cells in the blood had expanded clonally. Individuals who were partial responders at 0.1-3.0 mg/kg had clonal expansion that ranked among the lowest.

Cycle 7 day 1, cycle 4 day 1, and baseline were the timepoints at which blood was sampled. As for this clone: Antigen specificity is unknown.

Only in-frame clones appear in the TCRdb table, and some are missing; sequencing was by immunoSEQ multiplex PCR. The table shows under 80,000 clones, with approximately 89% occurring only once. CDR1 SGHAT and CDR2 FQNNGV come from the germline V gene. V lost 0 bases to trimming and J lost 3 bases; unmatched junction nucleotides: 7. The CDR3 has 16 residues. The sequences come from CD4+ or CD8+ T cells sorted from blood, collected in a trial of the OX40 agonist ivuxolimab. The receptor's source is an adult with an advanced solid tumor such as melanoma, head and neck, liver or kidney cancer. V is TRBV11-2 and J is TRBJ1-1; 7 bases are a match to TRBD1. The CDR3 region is CASSLDPDREDTEAFF. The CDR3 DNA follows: TGTGCCAGCAGCTTAGATCCTGACAGGGAGGACACTGAAGCTTTCTTT.